This entry is about one T cell receptor (beta chain). This record belongs to a study of blood T cell repertoires in COVID-19. Looking at the study overall: T cells, B-cell-depleted T cells, or PBMCs supplied cDNA or gDNA.

Measured with immunoSEQ multiplex PCR; TCRdb has only the in-frame clones, and not every one. The data show 150,000 to 200,000 clones, with roughly 86% seen just once and approximately 4.1% held by the top ten. The CDR3 contains 14 residues. Germline V gene data show CDR1 as LNHDA and CDR2 as SQIVND (reference sequence). J lost 1 base, V lost 7 bases, and 5 bases had no gene match. The TCR sequence derives from a woman in her fifties or sixties who had recovered from COVID-19. Sequencing used peripheral blood. This rearrangement joins TRBV19 to TRBJ1-1, with 8 bases identical to TRBD1. The CDR3 bases are TGTGCCAGTACCGCGGGACAGGCGAACACTGAAGCTTTCTTT. Protein product: CASTAGQANTEAFF.